These 30 T cell receptor beta chains were sequenced from one sample in a study of CD8 T cells in ankylosing spondylitis. Broader study findings: What seemed typical of ankylosing spondylitis blood was a TCR beta motif built from about 8 highly homologous variants.

TCRdb re-analysed the 5' RACE reads in MiXCR, keeping a single row per CDR3 protein. The data show around 540,000 distinct CDR3 sequences, roughly 13% seen once. Antigens for these TCRs are unknown. Sequenced input: blood, either unsorted or a sorted T cell fraction (not recorded which). These receptors were collected from a male donor with ankylosing spondylitis.

This chain connects TRBV5-6 to TRBJ2-7, with TRBD1 matching 9 bases. The V segment lost 2 bases and the J segment 8 bases; nucleotides outside the gene matches: 8. CDR1 is SGHDT, CDR2 YYEEEE, per germline. The CDR3 extends over 14 amino acids. CDR3 sequence: CASSFYPGQGQQYV. CDR3 coding DNA: TGTGCCAGCAGCTTCTACCCGGGACAGGGTCAGCAGTACGTC.

The sample holds a few counts of this clonotype. The rearrangement joins TRBV7-9 to TRBJ1-3, with D perhaps TRBD1 (6 bases). The germline gives CDR1 SEHNR, CDR2 FQNEAQ (reference sequence). The CDR3 consists of 17 residues. V was trimmed by 5 bases and J by 3 bases, leaving 20 bases between them. CDR3 sequence (DNA): TGTGCCAGCAGCCCCACCCGGGGGGCGCGACTTGGAAACACCATATATTTT. Residues: CASSPTRGARLGNTIYF.

This clonotype has more than one count but fewer than ten. The rearrangement links TRBV2 to TRBJ2-3; 8 bases fit TRBD2. This CDR3 is 14 amino acids long. Looked up from germline, CDR1 is SNHLY and CDR2 is FYNNEI. The J segment lost 3 bases and the V segment lost 6 bases, leaving 5 bases of the junction unmatched. The chain's CDR3 is CASRREGQTDTQYF. The CDR3 DNA sequence: TGTGCCAGCAGACGGGAGGGCCAAACAGATACGCAGTATTTT.

CDR3 nucleotides: TGTGCCAGCACCTCCGGGTCTAGCTATAATTCACCCCTCCACTTT. This gives the protein CASTSGSSYNSPLHF. This sequence joins TRBV12-3 or TRBV12-4 and TRBJ1-6; D uncertain. V shed 7 bases and J shed 3 bases, with 13 bases lying between them. The length of the CDR3 is 15 residues.

This chain connects TRBV13 to TRBJ2-2; TRBD1 or TRBD2 may be the D gene (5 bases each). The CDR3 length is 15 residues. The ends were cut back, 5 bases at V and 1 base at J, with 11 bases in the middle. Germline loops: CDR1 PRHDT, CDR2 FYEKMQ (reference sequence). In DNA, the CDR3 is TGTGCCAGCAGCGGATCAGGGAGGAACACCGGGGAGCTGTTTTTT. This translates into CASSGSGRNTGELFF.

Worth noting for this clonotype: The junction departs from germline at one end; a sequencing error may be responsible. The chain links TRBV4-2 to TRBJ2-1; a weak D match, TRBD1 (6 bases). This CDR3 is 17 amino acids long. From germline, CDR1 is LGHNA and CDR2 YNFKEQ. This CDR3 is CARSQVQRDTTANEQFF. Here the CDR3 DNA reads TGTGCCCGCAGCCAAGTTCAAAGGGACACCACCGCCAATGAGCAGTTCTTC.

This clonotype was seen a few times. The chain is built from TRBV6-1 and TRBJ1-1; the match to TRBD1 covers 12 bases. The CDR3 consists of 15 residues. Germline V gene sequence: CDR1 MNHNS, CDR2 SASEGT. The V and J ends lost 7 bases and 3 bases, in that order; junction bases with no gene match: 6. CDR3 sequence: CASIPGQGADTEAFF. The CDR3 nucleotides are TGTGCCAGCATACCGGGACAGGGGGCTGACACTGAAGCTTTCTTT.

This clonotype has just a few counts. This rearrangement joins TRBV29-1 to TRBJ2-7; 7 bases fit TRBD2. The CDR3 contains 14 residues. V lost 4 bases and J lost 2; bases outside the gene matches: 8. Germline V lookup: CDR1 SQVTM, CDR2 ANQGSEA. The CDR3 is CSVVGGVRAYEQYF. CDR3 nucleotides: TGCAGCGTTGTTGGGGGGGTTAGGGCCTACGAGCAGTACTTC.

The chain combines TRBV7-9 with TRBJ2-5, with D possibly matching TRBD2 (7 bases). The V gene's germline CDR1 is SEHNR and CDR2 FQNEAQ (reference sequence). The V end lost 8 bases, the J end lost 3 bases, and 13 bases lay between the germline ends. The CDR3 loop spans 13 amino acids. DNA for the CDR3: TGTGCCAGCGGCAGAGGGGGGGAAGAGACCCAGTACTTC. It specifies CASGRGGEETQYF.

The rearrangement uses TRBV12-3 or TRBV12-4 and TRBJ2-1; D gene unclear. The CDR3 sequence is 16 residues long. V lost 7 bases to trimming and J lost 6 bases, with 22 bases between them. The CDR3 coding sequence is TGTGCCAGCATCGACCGCCAGATCCGATCGGGCAATGAGCAGTTCTTC. Protein sequence: CASIDRQIRSGNEQFF.

V usage is TRBV27 and J usage is TRBJ1-5, with D possibly matching TRBD1 (5 bases). V was trimmed by 4 bases and J by 6 bases, leaving 13 bases between them. The CDR3 has 14 residues. Per the germline V gene, CDR1 is MNHEY and CDR2 is SMNVEV (reference sequence). CDR3 in DNA: TGTGCCAGCAGTTACTCAGGGTTAGCTCAGCCCCAGCATTTT. It is translated as CASSYSGLAQPQHF.

This chain connects TRBV4-2 to TRBJ2-1; D is ambiguous. V lost 0 bases to trimming and J lost 3 bases, with 6 bases between them. Germline V lookup: CDR1 LGHNA, CDR2 YNFKEQ. This CDR3 has 14 amino acids. The CDR3: CASSQEAHYNEQFF. The DNA for the CDR3 is TGTGCCAGCAGCCAAGAGGCTCACTACAATGAGCAGTTCTTC.

V and J are TRBV6-6 and TRBJ2-2, with D maybe TRBD2 (6 bases). Germline V gene data show CDR1 as MNHNY and CDR2 as SVGAGI (reference sequence). The germline V and J ends were trimmed by 8 bases and 7 bases, with 14 bases remaining between them. This CDR3 spans 13 amino acids. CDR3 in amino acids: CASFPEGHGELFF. In nucleotides, the CDR3 is TGTGCCAGCTTCCCGGAGGGGCACGGGGAGCTGTTTTTT.

This chain joins TRBV5-5 and TRBJ2-1, with 9 bases identical to TRBD2. Germline lookup yields CDR1 SGHKS and CDR2 YYEKEE (reference sequence). The CDR3 has 16 residues. V was clipped by 0 bases and J by 7 bases; unmatched bases: 8. The DNA for the CDR3 is TGTGCCAGCAGCTTGGCGTTGTCTAGCGGGGTTAATGAGCAGTTCTTC. Amino acids: CASSLALSSGVNEQFF.

There are a few counts of this clonotype. This sequence joins TRBV20-1 and TRBJ2-7; D not certain. V lost 0 bases and J 6 bases, leaving 12 bases between the germline ends. The CDR3 sequence is 13 residues long. The germline V gene encodes CDR1 DFQATT and CDR2 SNEGSKA (reference sequence). CDR3 DNA: TGCAGTGCTAGAGAATCTCCGACGGGCGAGCAGTACGTC. Protein sequence: CSARESPTGEQYV.

V and J are TRBV20-1 and TRBJ1-5, with 8 bases fitting TRBD1. Germline CDR1 DFQATT, CDR2 SNEGSKA (reference sequence). V trimming: 6 bases; J trimming: 11 bases; junction bases outside the gene matches: 15. The CDR3 sequence is 14 residues long. The CDR3 DNA reads as TGCAGTGCCGTGCGGGACAGGCTGAACGAGGCCCAGCATTTT. It encodes CSAVRDRLNEAQHF.

This clonotype occurred a few times. The chain couples TRBV27 to TRBJ1-6; weak D call: TRBD1 (5 bases). This CDR3 has 16 residues. V gave up 1 base and J gave up 7 bases, with 14 bases separating them. Germline V gives CDR1 MNHEY, CDR2 SMNVEV (reference sequence). The CDR3, as DNA: TGTGCCAGCAGTTTATTCGCCGACAGCCTAAATTCACCCCTCCACTTT. It yields the protein CASSLFADSLNSPLHF.

This clonotype came up a few times. The chain couples TRBV5-1 to TRBJ2-5; weak D call: TRBD2 (6 bases). V was clipped by 7 bases and J by 0 bases, with 13 bases between them. The CDR3 length is 14 residues. Germline values: CDR1 SGHRS, CDR2 YFSETQ. CDR3 DNA sequence: TGCGCCAGCGTAGCGGAAACGTACCAAGAGACCCAGTACTTC. This gives the protein CASVAETYQETQYF. The full variable domain, its missing parts supplied by reference TRBV5-1 and TRBJ2-5, is KAGVTQTPRYLIKTRGQQVTLSCSPISGHRSVSWYQQTPGQGLQFLFEYFSETQRNKGNFPGRFSGRQFSNSRSEMNVSTLELGDSALYLCASVAETYQETQYFGPGTRLLVL.

This rearrangement joins TRBV5-1 to TRBJ2-5; maybe TRBD1 (6 bases). Germline CDR1 SGHRS, CDR2 YFSETQ. The CDR3 consists of 13 residues. Between the trimmed V and J ends, which lost 7 bases and 1 base, there was a span of 11 bases. CDR3 sequence: CASFQGFQETQYF. In DNA, the CDR3 is TGCGCCAGCTTCCAGGGGTTCCAAGAGACCCAGTACTTC.

This clonotype was counted a few times. This rearrangement joins TRBV7-2 to TRBJ2-2, with D uncertain. Germline V gene data show CDR1 as SGHTA and CDR2 as FQGNSA. This CDR3 comprises 12 residues. The CDR3 protein is CAIPDLTGELFF. The CDR3 coding sequence is TGTGCTATCCCCGACCTCACCGGGGAGCTGTTTTTT.

Ten or more counts support this clonotype. This chain links TRBV27 with TRBJ2-7; D perhaps matches TRBD2 (5 bases). From germline, CDR1 is MNHEY and CDR2 SMNVEV (reference sequence). The CDR3 length is 15 residues. With 2 bases removed from V and 0 bases from J, the gap between germline ends came to 11 bases. CDR3: CASSLGPGSSYEQYF. The CDR3 nucleotides read TGTGCCAGCAGTTTAGGGCCGGGGAGCTCCTACGAGCAGTACTTC.

In its sample, this clonotype was seen a few times. The chain is built from TRBV6-1 and TRBJ2-1; tentative D call: TRBD1 (6 bases). V dropped 4 bases and J dropped 0 bases, with 13 bases sitting between them. Germline V lookup: CDR1 MNHNS, CDR2 SASEGT. CDR3 length: 16 residues. DNA of the CDR3: TGTGCCAGCAGTGGACAGGACGCGCCCTCCTACAATGAGCAGTTCTTC. Its protein is CASSGQDAPSYNEQFF.

For this clonotype: A much larger clonotype is one base distant, so this may be a read error. The V and J genes are TRBV3-1 and TRBJ2-2, with 7 bases fitting TRBD1. This CDR3 is 16 amino acids long. Per germline, CDR1 LGHDT and CDR2 YNNKEL (reference sequence). The CDR3 loop is CASSQIQGSNTGVLFF. The CDR3 bases are TGTGCCAGCAGCCAGATACAGGGGTCGAACACCGGGGTGCTGTTTTTT.

In this sample, this clonotype turned up a few times. The CDR3 protein is CASTYRTGSNYGYTF. The CDR3 coding sequence is TGTGCCAGCACCTACCGGACAGGTTCCAACTATGGCTACACCTTC. The genes are TRBV27 and TRBJ1-2; 7 bases map to TRBD1. Per germline, CDR1 MNHEY and CDR2 SMNVEV (reference sequence). The CDR3 has 15 amino acids. The V gene end was trimmed by 7 bases and the J gene end by 2 bases; junction bases not matched to a gene: 10.

The sample holds a few counts of this clonotype. The CDR3 spells CASSAGAISNQPQHF. Written as DNA, the CDR3 is TGTGCCAGCAGCGCAGGGGCTATTAGCAATCAGCCCCAGCATTTT. The rearrangement uses TRBV7-8 and TRBJ1-5, with D perhaps TRBD1 (6 bases). This CDR3 has 15 residues. V lost 5 bases and J 0 bases, leaving 11 bases between the germline ends. Germline CDR1 is SGHVS and CDR2 is FQNEAQ.

The rearrangement links TRBV6-4 to TRBJ2-1; TRBD2 matches at 10 bases. From germline, CDR1 is MRHNA and CDR2 SNTAGT. The CDR3 has 16 residues. Trimming at V came to 0 bases and at J to 7 bases, leaving 6 bases not matched to a gene. CDR3 bases: TGTGCCAGCAGTGACTCAAAGGGACTAGCGATTAATGAGCAGTTCTTC. This gives the protein CASSDSKGLAINEQFF.

This clonotype came up a few times. V usage is TRBV7-2 and J usage is TRBJ2-5; D remains unclear. The CDR3 has 13 residues. Trimming cost V 4 bases and J 1 base, with 7 bases left between them. Germline V CDR1 and CDR2: SGHTA, FQGNSA. The CDR3 region is CASSSRIQETQYF. The CDR3 DNA is TGTGCCAGCAGCTCGCGGATCCAAGAGACCCAGTACTTC.

This clonotype was counted ten times or more. The genes are TRBV7-9 and TRBJ2-7; D gene uncertain. Trimming cost V 6 bases and J 10 bases, with 19 bases left between them. Germline lookup yields CDR1 SEHNR and CDR2 FQNEAQ (reference sequence). The CDR3 has 13 residues. CDR3: CASSYSPDGRQYF. DNA for the CDR3: TGTGCCAGCAGTTATTCACCTGATGGGCGACAGTACTTC.

This clonotype was observed at least ten times. A junction end diverges from the germline sequence, so it may reflect a read error. The V and J genes are TRBV7-2 and TRBJ2-2, with 8 bases identical to TRBD1. CDR3 length equals 15 residues. Germline V gene data show CDR1 as SGHTA and CDR2 as FQGNSA. This CDR3 is CASSIAGGVTGELFF. The CDR3 coding sequence is TGTGCCAGCAGCATAGCAGGGGGCGTTACCGGGGAGCTGTTTTTT.

This CDR3 reads CAWSWGVGDEQYF. CDR3 nucleotides: TGTGCCTGGAGTTGGGGAGTTGGGGACGAGCAGTACTTC. The rearrangement links TRBV30 to TRBJ2-7; TRBD2 might be the D (5 bases). This CDR3 has 13 residues. V was pared by 2 bases and J by 5 bases, with 13 bases between. Germline loops: CDR1 GTSNPN, CDR2 SVGIG (reference sequence).